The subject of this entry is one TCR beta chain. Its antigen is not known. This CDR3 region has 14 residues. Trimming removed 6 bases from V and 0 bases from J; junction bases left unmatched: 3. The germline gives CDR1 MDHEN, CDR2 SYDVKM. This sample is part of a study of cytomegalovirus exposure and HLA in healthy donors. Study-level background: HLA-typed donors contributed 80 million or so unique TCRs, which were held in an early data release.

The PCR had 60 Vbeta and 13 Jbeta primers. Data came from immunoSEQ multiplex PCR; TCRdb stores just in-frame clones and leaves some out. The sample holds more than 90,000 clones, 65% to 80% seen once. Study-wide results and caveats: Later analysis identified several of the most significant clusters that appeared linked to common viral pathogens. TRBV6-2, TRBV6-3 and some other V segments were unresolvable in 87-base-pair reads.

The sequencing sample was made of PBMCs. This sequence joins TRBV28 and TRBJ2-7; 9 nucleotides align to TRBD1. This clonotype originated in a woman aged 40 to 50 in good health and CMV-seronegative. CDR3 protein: CASRETGGSYEQYF. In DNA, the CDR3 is TGTGCCAGCAGAGAGACAGGGGGCTCCTACGAGCAGTACTTC.